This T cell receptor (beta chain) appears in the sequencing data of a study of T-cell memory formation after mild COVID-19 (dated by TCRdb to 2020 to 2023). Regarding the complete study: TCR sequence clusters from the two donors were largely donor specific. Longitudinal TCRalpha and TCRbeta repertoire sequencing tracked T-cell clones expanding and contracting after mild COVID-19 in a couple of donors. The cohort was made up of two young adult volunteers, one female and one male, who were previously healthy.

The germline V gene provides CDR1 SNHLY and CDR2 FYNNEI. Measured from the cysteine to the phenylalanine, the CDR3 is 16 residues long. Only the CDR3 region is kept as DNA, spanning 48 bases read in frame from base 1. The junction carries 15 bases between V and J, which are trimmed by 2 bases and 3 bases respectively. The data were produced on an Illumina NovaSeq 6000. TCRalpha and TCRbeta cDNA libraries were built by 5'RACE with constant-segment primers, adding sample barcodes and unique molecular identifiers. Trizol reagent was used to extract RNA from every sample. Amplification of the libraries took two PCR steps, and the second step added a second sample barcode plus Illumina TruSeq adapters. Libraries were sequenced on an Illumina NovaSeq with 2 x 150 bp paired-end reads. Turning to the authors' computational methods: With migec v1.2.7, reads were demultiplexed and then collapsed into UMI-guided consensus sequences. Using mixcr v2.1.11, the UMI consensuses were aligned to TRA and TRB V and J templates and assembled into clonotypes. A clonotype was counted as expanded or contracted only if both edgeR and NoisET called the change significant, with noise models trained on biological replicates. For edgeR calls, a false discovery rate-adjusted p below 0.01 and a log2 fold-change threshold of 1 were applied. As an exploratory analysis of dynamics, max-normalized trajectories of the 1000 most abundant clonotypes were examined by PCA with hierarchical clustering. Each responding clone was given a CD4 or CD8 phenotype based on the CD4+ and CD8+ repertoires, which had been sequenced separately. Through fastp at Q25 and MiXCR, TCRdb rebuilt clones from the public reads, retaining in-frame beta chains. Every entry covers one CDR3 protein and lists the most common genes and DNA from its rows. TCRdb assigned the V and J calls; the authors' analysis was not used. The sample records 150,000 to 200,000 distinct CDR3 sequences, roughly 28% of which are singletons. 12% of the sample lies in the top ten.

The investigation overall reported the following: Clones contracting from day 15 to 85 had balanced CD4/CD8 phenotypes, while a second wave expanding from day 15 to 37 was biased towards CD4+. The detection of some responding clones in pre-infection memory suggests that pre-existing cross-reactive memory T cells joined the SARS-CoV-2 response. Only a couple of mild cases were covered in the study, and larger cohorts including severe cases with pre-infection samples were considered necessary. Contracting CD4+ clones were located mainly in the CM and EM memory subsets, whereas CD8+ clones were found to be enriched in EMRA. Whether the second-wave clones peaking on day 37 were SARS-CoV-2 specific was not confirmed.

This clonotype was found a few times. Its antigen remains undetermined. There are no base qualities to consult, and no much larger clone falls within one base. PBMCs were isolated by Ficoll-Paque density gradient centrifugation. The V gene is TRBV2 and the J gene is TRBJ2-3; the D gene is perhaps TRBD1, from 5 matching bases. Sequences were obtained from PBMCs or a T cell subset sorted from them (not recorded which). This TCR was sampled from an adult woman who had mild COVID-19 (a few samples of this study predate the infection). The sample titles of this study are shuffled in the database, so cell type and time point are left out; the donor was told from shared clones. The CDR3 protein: CASSEIGPPGTDTQYF. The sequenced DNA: TGTGCCAGCAGTGAAATAGGGCCCCCAGGGACAGATACGCAGTATTTT. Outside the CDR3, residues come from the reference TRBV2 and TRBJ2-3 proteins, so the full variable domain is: EPEVTQTPSHQVTQMGQEVILRCVPISNHLYFYWYRQILGQKVEFLVSFYNNEISEKSEIFDDQFSVERPDGSNFTLKIRSTKLEDSAMYFCASSEIGPPGTDTQYFGPGTRLTVL.